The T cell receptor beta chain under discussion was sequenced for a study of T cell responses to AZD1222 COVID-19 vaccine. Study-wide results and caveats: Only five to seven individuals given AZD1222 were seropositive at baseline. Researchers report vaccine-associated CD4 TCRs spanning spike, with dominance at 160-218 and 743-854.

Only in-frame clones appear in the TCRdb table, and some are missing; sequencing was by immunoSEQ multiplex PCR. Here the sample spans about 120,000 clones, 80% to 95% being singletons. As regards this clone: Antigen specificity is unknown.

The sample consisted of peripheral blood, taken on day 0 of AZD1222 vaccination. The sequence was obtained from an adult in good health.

In DNA form, the CDR3 reads TGTGCCACCAGCAGTAAAACTAGCGGAGGTGAGCAGTTCTTC. It translates to CATSSKTSGGEQFF. This chain joins TRBV15 and TRBJ2-1; 8 bases map to TRBD2. V lost 3 bases to trimming and J lost 9 bases; unmatched junction nucleotides: 7. Germline loops: CDR1 LNHNV, CDR2 YYDKDF (reference sequence). There are 14 residues in the CDR3.